The 9 T cell receptor beta chains presented below share a single source sample, sequenced in a study of identical twins. TCRdb fed the 5' RACE reads into MiXCR, producing one record per CDR3 protein. Counted here are hundreds of thousands of distinct CDR3 sequences, around 8.8% occurring once; the ten biggest clones make up roughly 2.1%. This same sample was also part of a study on yellow fever vaccine responses in identical twins.

Specimen: memory (CD45RO+) T cells sorted from blood. The source is a woman in her late teens or twenties in good health.

This clonotype was seen more than once but under ten times. The V call is TRBV3-1, the J call TRBJ1-6, with unresolved D. Trimming left V 5 bases short and J 7 bases short, with 12 bases between. CDR3 length: 14 amino acids. The V gene's germline CDR1 is LGHDT and CDR2 YNNKEL (reference sequence). CDR3 region: CASSTTRSNSPLHF. Written as DNA, the CDR3 is TGTGCCAGCAGCACAACACGGTCAAATTCACCCCTCCACTTT.

The table lists this clonotype with a few counts. The chain combines TRBV25-1 with TRBJ2-1; 15 nucleotides line up with TRBD2. The CDR3 sequence is 16 residues long. V trimming: 1 base; J trimming: 8 bases; junction bases outside the gene matches: 3. Germline V gives CDR1 MGHDK, CDR2 SYGVNS. The CDR3 DNA reads as TGTGCCAGCAGTGAATTAGGACTAGCGGGAGGGGATGAGCAGTTCTTC. It yields the protein CASSELGLAGGDEQFF.

The rearrangement uses TRBV7-8 and TRBJ2-5; TRBD1 matches at 12 bases. The CDR3 is made up of 20 amino acids. The V segment lost 2 bases and the J segment 4 bases; nucleotides outside the gene matches: 17. In germline, CDR1 is SGHVS, CDR2 FQNEAQ. CDR3 nucleotides: TGTGCCAGCAGCTTAAGGGTTTGGGACAGGGGGCCCGGTTTGCGAGAGACCCAGTACTTC. The encoded protein is CASSLRVWDRGPGLRETQYF.

The V call is TRBV3-1, the J call TRBJ1-2; 8 positions match TRBD1. Germline assignment: CDR1 LGHDT and CDR2 YNNKEL (reference sequence). J lost 2 bases, V lost 5 bases, and 4 bases had no gene match. This CDR3 spans 14 amino acids. The CDR3 nucleotides read TGTGCCAGCAGCAACCCAGGGGGCAACTATGGCTACACCTTC. Translated, it gives CASSNPGGNYGYTF.

This clonotype occurred a few times. This chain links TRBV14 with TRBJ1-2, with D perhaps TRBD1 (5 bases). From germline, CDR1 is SGHDN and CDR2 FVKESK. The germline V and J ends were trimmed by 4 bases and 1 base, with 13 bases remaining between them. The CDR3 has 15 residues. The CDR3 loop reads CASSPPGRINYGYTF. In DNA, the CDR3 is TGTGCCAGCAGCCCCCCGGGGCGGATTAACTATGGCTACACCTTC.

This chain uses TRBV23-1 with TRBJ2-1, with no clear D. TRBV23-1 is noted as an ORF with a role that remains uncertain. The V and J ends lost 4 bases and 3 bases respectively, with 13 bases between them. The CDR3 is 15 amino acids. The CDR3 DNA is TGCGCCAGCAGTCGGACGGCGATCCTCTACAATGAGCAGTTCTTC. Translated, it gives CASSRTAILYNEQFF.

CDR3 amino acids: CASSPDPTVQHTGELFF. Written as DNA, the CDR3 is TGCGCCAGCAGCCCCGACCCCACGGTTCAGCACACCGGGGAGCTGTTTTTT. The chain employs TRBV5-1 and TRBJ2-2; D unclear. The germline V gene has CDR1 SGHRS and CDR2 YFSETQ. V dropped 4 bases and J dropped 3 bases, with 19 bases sitting between them. The CDR3 contains 17 residues.

This clonotype came up a few times. V gene TRBV5-6 combines with J gene TRBJ2-5, with 12 positions matching TRBD2. Trimming at V came to 0 bases and at J to 5 bases, leaving 14 bases not matched to a gene. The CDR3 is made up of 19 amino acids. From germline, CDR1 is SGHDT and CDR2 YYEEEE. The CDR3 DNA is TGTGCCAGCAGCTTGGCCATGTTTTCTAGCGGGGGGGCCATGGAGACCCAGTACTTC. Translating gives CASSLAMFSSGGAMETQYF.

This clonotype occurred many times. V and J are TRBV7-2 and TRBJ2-5, with D possibly being TRBD2 (6 bases). Looked up from germline, CDR1 is SGHTA and CDR2 is FQGNSA. The CDR3 runs 15 residues. Trimming took off 0 bases at V and 4 bases at J, with 12 bases between the two ends. The CDR3 is CASSLAGGISETQYF. In DNA form, the CDR3 reads TGTGCCAGCAGCTTAGCGGGGGGTATTTCAGAGACCCAGTACTTC.